Below are 12 T cell receptor beta chains sequenced from a single sample in a study of blood T cell repertoires in COVID-19. Measured with immunoSEQ multiplex PCR; TCRdb has only the in-frame clones, and not every one. The sample yields 65,000 to 80,000 clones, under 95% seen once. The specimen was peripheral blood. The receptors originated from a human donor in a cohort sampled during active COVID-19.

V and J are TRBV7-9 and TRBJ2-2, with D possibly being TRBD2 (6 bases). Germline CDR1 is SEHNR and CDR2 is FQNEAQ (reference sequence). The CDR3 runs 14 residues. The germline V and J ends were trimmed by 1 base and 6 bases, with 9 bases remaining between them. CDR3 nucleotides: TGTGCCAGCAGCTTAGGGGAGGTACCCGGGGAGCTGTTTTTT. Amino acids: CASSLGEVPGELFF.

The chain links TRBV6-5 to TRBJ1-6; D not resolved. Germline-derived CDR1 and CDR2 are MNHEY and SVGAGI. The CDR3 runs to 14 residues. V lost 7 bases and J 10 bases, leaving 17 bases between the germline ends. DNA of the CDR3: TGTGCCAGCAACCGCTCCCCCTCAGGATCACCCCTCCACTTT. As protein: CASNRSPSGSPLHF.

V gene TRBV18 combines with J gene TRBJ1-2; 8 positions agree with TRBD1. The CDR3 covers 13 residues. Germline CDR1 is KGHSH and CDR2 is LQKENI. With 5 bases clipped from V and 6 bases from J, the junction kept 5 bases outside the gene matches. This CDR3 is CASSADRADGYTF. DNA for the CDR3: TGTGCCAGCTCAGCGGACAGGGCCGATGGCTACACCTTC. The entire variable domain, with the rest obtained from reference TRBV18 and TRBJ1-2, is as follows: NAGVMQNPRHLVRRRGQEARLRCSPMKGHSHVYWYRQLPEEGLKFMVYLQKENIIDESGMPKERFSAEFPKEGPSILRIQQVVRGDSAAYFCASSADRADGYTFGSGTRLTVV.

V and J are TRBV2 and TRBJ2-7; TRBD2 matches 14 bases. The CDR3 length is 15 residues. In germline, CDR1 is SNHLY, CDR2 FYNNEI. V shed 7 bases, J shed 6 bases, and the junction held 8 bases outside the gene matches. The CDR3 spells CASTPGTSGSREQYF. The DNA of the CDR3 is TGTGCCAGCACCCCCGGGACTAGCGGGAGTCGCGAGCAGTACTTC.

The gene calls are TRBV13 and TRBJ2-1; tentative D call: TRBD1 (6 bases). The CDR3 length is 16 residues. V lost 6 bases and J 10 bases, leaving 25 bases between the germline ends. Per the germline V gene, CDR1 is PRHDT and CDR2 is FYEKMQ (reference sequence). In DNA, the CDR3 is TGTGCCAGCAGTTCACCGACCACCCAGAGTACAGGGGAGCAGTTCTTC. This codes for CASSSPTTQSTGEQFF.

This chain connects TRBV28 to TRBJ1-5; 7 bases map to TRBD1. The CDR3 loop spans 15 amino acids. The V segment lost 2 bases and the J segment 4 bases; nucleotides outside the gene matches: 5. CDR1 is MDHEN, CDR2 SYDVKM, per germline. CDR3 in DNA: TGTGCCAGCAGTTTAATATCCAGGGGGAATCAGCCCCAGCATTTT. Amino acid sequence: CASSLISRGNQPQHF.

CDR3 nucleotide sequence: TGTGCCAGCTCACCTTCGGATTCACCCCTCCACTTT. Translating gives CASSPSDSPLHF. V is TRBV18 and J is TRBJ1-6, with D unclear. CDR1 is KGHSH and CDR2 is LQKENI in the germline V gene. The CDR3 is 12 residues long. V shed 3 bases and J shed 8 bases, with 5 bases lying between them.

This clone was observed a single time. This chain uses TRBV4-2 with TRBJ2-5, with 8 bases fitting TRBD2. CDR3 length equals 14 residues. Germline V gives CDR1 LGHNA, CDR2 YNFKEQ. With V trimmed by 8 bases and J by 4 bases, 9 bases remained unmatched. CDR3 in DNA: TGTGCCAGCTCGGAACGGGAGGGCTTAGAGACCCAGTACTTC. This translates into CASSEREGLETQYF.

The genes are TRBV6-1 and TRBJ2-7; 10 nucleotides agree with TRBD2. There are 16 residues in the CDR3. The germline V gene has CDR1 MNHNS and CDR2 SASEGT. V lost 4 bases and J lost 1; bases outside the gene matches: 7. CDR3 in DNA: TGTGCCAGCAGTGCTGCCGGGACTAGCGCTTCCTACGAGCAGTACTTC. Its translation: CASSAAGTSASYEQYF.

This clone was observed a single time. The chain uses TRBV9 and TRBJ2-5; D unclear. The CDR3 is made up of 14 amino acids. V lost 0 bases and J 4 bases, leaving 10 bases between the germline ends. The germline gives CDR1 SGDLS, CDR2 YYNGEE. In DNA, the CDR3 is TGTGCCAGCAGCGTAGAGCCCGCTGGAGAGACCCAGTACTTC. Translating gives CASSVEPAGETQYF.

The sample holds a few counts of this clone. The chain combines TRBV28 with TRBJ1-6; D possibly corresponds to TRBD1 (6 bases). Germline lookup yields CDR1 MDHEN and CDR2 SYDVKM. V lost 4 bases, J lost 10 bases, and 11 bases lay in between. The CDR3 runs 13 residues. CDR3 sequence (DNA): TGTGCCAGCAGTTACCCAGGGGACTCACCCCTCCACTTT. This sequence encodes CASSYPGDSPLHF.

The V call is TRBV11-2, the J call TRBJ1-2; D may be TRBD1 (6 bases). Germline V gene data show CDR1 as SGHAT and CDR2 as FQNNGV. There are 13 residues in the CDR3. V was cut by 1 base and J by 4 bases, with 7 bases left in between. The CDR3 region is CASSLGTVYGYTF. The CDR3 DNA reads as TGTGCCAGCAGCTTAGGGACAGTCTATGGCTACACCTTC. Full variable domain (rest looked up from reference TRBV11-2 and TRBJ1-2): EAGVAQSPRYKIIEKRQSVAFWCNPISGHATLYWYQQILGQGPKLLIQFQNNGVVDDSQLPKDRFSAERLKGVDSTLKIQPAKLEDSAVYLCASSLGTVYGYTFGSGTRLTVV.